The present entry profiles one T cell receptor (beta chain) with its context. Assay: immunoSEQ multiplex PCR; the TCRdb copy retains only in-frame clones and omits some. The sample lists around 60,000 clones; approximately 91% were seen once. The CDR3 runs 16 residues. The germline V gene has CDR1 SGHRS and CDR2 YFSETQ. The V gene lost 0 bases and the J gene lost 4 bases, with 13 bases spanning the gap. The source of the sample is a study of OX40 agonist ivuxolimab in advanced cancers. The sequence derives from an adult with an advanced solid tumor such as melanoma, head and neck, liver or kidney cancer. This material consisted of CD4+ or CD8+ T cells sorted from blood, taken in a trial of the OX40 agonist ivuxolimab. The chain employs TRBV5-1 and TRBJ2-2, with a weak D call TRBD2 (6 bases). CDR3 sequence reads: CASSLGNSGGTGELFF. In nucleotides, the CDR3 is TGCGCCAGCAGCTTGGGCAACTCCGGGGGCACCGGGGAGCTGTTTTTT.